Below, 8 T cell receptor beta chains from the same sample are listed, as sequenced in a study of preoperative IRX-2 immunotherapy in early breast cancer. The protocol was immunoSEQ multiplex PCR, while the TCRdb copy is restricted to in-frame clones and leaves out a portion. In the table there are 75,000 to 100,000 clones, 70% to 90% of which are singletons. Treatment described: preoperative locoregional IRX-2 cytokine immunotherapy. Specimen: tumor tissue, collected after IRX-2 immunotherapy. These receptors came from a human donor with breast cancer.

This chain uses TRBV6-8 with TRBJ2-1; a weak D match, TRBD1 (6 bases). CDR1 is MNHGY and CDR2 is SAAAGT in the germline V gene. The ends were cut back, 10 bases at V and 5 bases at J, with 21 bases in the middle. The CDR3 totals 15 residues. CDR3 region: CAISSTQGPNNEQFF. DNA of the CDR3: TGTGCCATCAGCTCCACACAGGGTCCCAACAATGAGCAGTTCTTC.

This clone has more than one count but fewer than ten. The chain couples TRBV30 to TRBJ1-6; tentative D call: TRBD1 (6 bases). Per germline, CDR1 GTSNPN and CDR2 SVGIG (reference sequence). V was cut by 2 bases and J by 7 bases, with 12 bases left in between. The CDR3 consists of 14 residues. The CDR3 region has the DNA TGTGCCTGGAGTTTCGGGGGGCGCAATTCACCCCTCCACTTT. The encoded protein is CAWSFGGRNSPLHF.

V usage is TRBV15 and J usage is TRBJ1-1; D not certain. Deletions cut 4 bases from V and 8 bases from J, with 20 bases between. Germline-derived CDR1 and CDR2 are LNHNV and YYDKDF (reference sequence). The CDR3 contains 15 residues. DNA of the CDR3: TGTGCCACCAGCACCCCACCGCCACGGATAAGGGAAGCTTTCTTT. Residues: CATSTPPPRIREAFF.

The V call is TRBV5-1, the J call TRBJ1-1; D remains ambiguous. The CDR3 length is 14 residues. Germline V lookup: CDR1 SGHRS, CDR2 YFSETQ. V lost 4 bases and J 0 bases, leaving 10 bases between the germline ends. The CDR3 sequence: CASSLYNMNTEAFF. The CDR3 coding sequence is TGCGCCAGCAGCCTTTATAACATGAACACTGAAGCTTTCTTT.

The CDR3 nucleotides read TGTGCCAGTAGACCGGGACAGGGTCGCAATCAGCCCCAGCATTTT. This sequence encodes CASRPGQGRNQPQHF. The rearrangement uses TRBV19 and TRBJ1-5; 9 bases map to TRBD1. Germline V gene lookup returns CDR1 LNHDA and CDR2 SQIVND (reference sequence). V lost 6 bases to trimming and J lost 2 bases; unmatched junction nucleotides: 5. The CDR3 runs to 15 residues.

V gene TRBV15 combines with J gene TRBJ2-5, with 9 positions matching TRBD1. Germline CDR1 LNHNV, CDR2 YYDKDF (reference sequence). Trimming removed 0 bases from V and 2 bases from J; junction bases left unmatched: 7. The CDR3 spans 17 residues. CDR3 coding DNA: TGTGCCACCAGCAGAGATCCTACAGGGGGCCAACAAGAGACCCAGTACTTC. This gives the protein CATSRDPTGGQQETQYF.

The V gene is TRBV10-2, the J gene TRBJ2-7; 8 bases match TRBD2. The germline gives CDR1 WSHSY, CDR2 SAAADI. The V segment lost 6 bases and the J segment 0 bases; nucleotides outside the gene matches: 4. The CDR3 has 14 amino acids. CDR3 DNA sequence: TGCGCCAGCAGACTAAGCGGGAGCTCCTACGAGCAGTACTTC. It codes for CASRLSGSSYEQYF.

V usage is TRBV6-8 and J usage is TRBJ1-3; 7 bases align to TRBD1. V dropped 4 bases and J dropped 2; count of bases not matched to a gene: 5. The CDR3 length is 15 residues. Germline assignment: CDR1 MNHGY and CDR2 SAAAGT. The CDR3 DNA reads TGTGCCAGCAGTTTCCTGACAGGGACTGGAAACACCATATATTTT. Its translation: CASSFLTGTGNTIYF.